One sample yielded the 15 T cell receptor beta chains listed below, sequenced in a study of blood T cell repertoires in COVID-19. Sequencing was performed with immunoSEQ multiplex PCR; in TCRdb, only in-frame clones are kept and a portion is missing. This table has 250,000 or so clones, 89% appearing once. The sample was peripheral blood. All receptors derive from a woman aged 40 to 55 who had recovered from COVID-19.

The CDR3, as DNA: TGTGCCAGCAGGGTTAGCGGGGGTCACAATGAGCAGTTCTTC. Its translation is CASRVSGGHNEQFF. The chain recombines TRBV6-5 with TRBJ2-1, with 9 bases identical to TRBD2. Germline CDR1 MNHEY, CDR2 SVGAGI. The CDR3 runs to 14 residues. J gave up 5 bases and V 6 bases, and 5 bases lay outside the gene matches.

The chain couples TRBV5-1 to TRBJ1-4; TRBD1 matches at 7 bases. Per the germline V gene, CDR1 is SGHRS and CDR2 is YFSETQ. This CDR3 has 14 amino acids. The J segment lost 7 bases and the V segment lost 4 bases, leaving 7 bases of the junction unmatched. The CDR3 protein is CASSVTGAGEKLFF. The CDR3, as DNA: TGCGCCAGCAGCGTAACAGGGGCGGGTGAAAAACTGTTTTTT.

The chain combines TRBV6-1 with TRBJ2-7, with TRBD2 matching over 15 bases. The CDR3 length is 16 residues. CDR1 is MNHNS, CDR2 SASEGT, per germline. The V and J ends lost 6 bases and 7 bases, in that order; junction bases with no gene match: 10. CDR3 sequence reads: CASSEPGLAGGSEQYF. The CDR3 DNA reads TGTGCCAGCAGCGAACCGGGACTAGCGGGGGGTAGTGAGCAGTACTTC.

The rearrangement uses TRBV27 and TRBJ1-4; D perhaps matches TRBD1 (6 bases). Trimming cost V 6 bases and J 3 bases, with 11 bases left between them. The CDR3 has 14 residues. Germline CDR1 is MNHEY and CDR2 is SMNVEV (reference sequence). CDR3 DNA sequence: TGTGCCAGCAGAAGGACAGACGCTAATGAAAAACTGTTTTTT. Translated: CASRRTDANEKLFF.

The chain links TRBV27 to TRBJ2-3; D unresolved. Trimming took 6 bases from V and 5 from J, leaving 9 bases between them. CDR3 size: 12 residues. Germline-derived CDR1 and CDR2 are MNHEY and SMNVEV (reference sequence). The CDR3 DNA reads TGTGCCAGCAGCCCGACTGTAGATACGCAGTATTTT. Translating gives CASSPTVDTQYF.

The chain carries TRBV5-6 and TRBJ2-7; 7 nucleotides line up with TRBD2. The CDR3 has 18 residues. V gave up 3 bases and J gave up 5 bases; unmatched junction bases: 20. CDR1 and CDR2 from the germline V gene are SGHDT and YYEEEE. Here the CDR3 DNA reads TGTGCCAGCAGCTACCTAGCGGAGGGCCTCCCGGTTAGCGACGAGCAGTACGTC. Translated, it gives CASSYLAEGLPVSDEQYV.

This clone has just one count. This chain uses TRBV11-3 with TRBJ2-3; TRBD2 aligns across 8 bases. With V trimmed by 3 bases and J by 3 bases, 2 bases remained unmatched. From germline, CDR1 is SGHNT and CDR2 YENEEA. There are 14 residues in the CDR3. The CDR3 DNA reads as TGTGCCAGCAGCTTCAGCGGGAGTACAGATACGCAGTATTTT. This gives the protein CASSFSGSTDTQYF.

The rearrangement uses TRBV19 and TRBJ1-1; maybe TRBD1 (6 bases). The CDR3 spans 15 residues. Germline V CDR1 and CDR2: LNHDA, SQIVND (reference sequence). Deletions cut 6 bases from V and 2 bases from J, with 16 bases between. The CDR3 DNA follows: TGTGCCAGTAGCTCTCTCTCGGGGGGCAACACTGAAGCTTTCTTT. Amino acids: CASSSLSGGNTEAFF.

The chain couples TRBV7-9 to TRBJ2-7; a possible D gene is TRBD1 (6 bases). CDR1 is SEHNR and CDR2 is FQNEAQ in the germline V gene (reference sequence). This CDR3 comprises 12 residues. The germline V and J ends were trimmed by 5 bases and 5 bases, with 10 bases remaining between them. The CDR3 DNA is TGTGCCAGCAGCGCCTACAGGGACGAGCAGTACTTC. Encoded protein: CASSAYRDEQYF.

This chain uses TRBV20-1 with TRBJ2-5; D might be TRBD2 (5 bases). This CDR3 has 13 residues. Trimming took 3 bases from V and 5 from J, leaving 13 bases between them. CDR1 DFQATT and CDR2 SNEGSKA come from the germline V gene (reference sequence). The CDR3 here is CSASTPSRETQYF. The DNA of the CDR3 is TGCAGTGCTAGTACCCCTAGCCGGGAGACCCAGTACTTC.

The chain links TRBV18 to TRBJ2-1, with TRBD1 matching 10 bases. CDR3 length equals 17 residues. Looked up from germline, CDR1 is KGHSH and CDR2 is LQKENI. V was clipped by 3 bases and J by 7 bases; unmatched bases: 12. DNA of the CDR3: TGTGCCAGCTCACCCTGGACAGGGGGGATCGATATTAATGAGCAGTTCTTC. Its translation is CASSPWTGGIDINEQFF.

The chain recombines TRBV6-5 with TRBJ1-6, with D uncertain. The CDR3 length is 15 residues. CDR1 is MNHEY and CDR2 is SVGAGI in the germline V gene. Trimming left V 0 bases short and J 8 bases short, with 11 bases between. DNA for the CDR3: TGTGCCAGCAGTTACTCGAACTCGGGTCATTCACCCCTCCACTTT. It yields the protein CASSYSNSGHSPLHF.

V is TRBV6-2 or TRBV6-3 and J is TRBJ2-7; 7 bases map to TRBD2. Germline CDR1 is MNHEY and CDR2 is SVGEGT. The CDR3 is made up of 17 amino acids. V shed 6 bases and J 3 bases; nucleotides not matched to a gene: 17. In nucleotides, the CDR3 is TGTGCCAGCAGACCTAACGAACGCGGGAGAGGTTACTACGAGCAGTACGTC. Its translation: CASRPNERGRGYYEQYV.

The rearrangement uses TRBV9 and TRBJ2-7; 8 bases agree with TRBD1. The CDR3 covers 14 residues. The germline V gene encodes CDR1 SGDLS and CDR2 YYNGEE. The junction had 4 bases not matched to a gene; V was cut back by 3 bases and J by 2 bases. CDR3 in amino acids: CASSEGQVPYEQYF. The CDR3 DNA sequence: TGTGCCAGCAGCGAGGGACAGGTCCCCTACGAGCAGTACTTC.

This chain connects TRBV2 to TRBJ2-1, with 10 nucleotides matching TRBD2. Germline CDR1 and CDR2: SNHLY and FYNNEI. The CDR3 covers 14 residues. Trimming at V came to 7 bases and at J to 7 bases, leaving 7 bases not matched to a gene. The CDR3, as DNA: TGTGCCAGCACCCTAGCGGGAGTCGTAAATGAGCAGTTCTTC. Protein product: CASTLAGVVNEQFF.